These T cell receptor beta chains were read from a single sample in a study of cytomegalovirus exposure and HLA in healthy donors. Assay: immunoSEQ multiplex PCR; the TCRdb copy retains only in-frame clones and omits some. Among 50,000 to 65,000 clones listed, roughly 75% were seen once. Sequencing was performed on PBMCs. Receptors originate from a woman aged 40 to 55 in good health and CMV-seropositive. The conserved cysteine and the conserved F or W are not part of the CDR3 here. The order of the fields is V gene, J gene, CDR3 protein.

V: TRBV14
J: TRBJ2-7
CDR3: ASSQKAGEGKQY

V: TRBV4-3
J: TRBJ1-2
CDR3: ASSQVHRGGVYGYT

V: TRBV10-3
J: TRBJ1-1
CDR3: ATHKGVNTEAF

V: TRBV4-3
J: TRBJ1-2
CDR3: ASSQASDRGVYGYT

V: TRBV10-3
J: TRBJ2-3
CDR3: AISSTSGGETDTQY

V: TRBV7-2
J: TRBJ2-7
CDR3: ASSPLAGASSYEQY

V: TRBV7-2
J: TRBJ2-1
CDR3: ASSSPGTALYNEQF

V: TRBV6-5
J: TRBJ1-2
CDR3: ASSYGGEHYGYT

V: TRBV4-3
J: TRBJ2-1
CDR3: ASSQLSGGGHNEQF

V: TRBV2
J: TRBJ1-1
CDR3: AARSGSTEAF